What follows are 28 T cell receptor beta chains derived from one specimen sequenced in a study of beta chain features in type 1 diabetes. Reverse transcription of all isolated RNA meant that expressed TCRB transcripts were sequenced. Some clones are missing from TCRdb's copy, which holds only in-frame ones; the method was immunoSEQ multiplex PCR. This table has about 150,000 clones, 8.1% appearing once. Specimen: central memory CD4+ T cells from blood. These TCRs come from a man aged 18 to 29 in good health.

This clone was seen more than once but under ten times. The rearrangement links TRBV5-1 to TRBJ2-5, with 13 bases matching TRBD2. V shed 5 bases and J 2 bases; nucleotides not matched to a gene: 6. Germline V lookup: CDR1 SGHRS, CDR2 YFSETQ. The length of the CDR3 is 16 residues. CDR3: CASSPRLAGGQETQYF. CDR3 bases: TGCGCCAGCAGTCCCCGACTAGCGGGAGGACAAGAGACCCAGTACTTC.

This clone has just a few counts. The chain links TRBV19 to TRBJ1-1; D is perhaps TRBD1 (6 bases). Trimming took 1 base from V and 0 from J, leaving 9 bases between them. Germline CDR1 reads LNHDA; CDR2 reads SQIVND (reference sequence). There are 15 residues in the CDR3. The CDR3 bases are TGTGCCAGTAGTATAGGTTACAGGGTGAACACTGAAGCTTTCTTT. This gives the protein CASSIGYRVNTEAFF.

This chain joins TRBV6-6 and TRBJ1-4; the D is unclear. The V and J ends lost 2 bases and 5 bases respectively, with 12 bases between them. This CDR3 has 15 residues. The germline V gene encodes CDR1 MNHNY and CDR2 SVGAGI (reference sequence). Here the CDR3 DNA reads TGTGCCAGCAGTTACCGAAGCGGTGGAAATGAAAAACTGTTTTTT. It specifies CASSYRSGGNEKLFF.

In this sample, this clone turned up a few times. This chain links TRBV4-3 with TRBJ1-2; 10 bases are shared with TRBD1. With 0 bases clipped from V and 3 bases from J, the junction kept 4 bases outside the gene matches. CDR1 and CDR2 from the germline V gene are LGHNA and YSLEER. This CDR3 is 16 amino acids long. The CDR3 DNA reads TGCGCCAGCAGCCAAGATCTAGGACAGGGGGACTATGGCTACACCTTC. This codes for CASSQDLGQGDYGYTF.

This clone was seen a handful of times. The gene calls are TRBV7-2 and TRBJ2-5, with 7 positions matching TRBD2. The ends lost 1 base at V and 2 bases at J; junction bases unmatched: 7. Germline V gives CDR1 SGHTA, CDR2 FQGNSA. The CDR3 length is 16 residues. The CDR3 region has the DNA TGTGCCAGCAGCTTAGTATCTCGAGCGGGGCAAGAGACCCAGTACTTC. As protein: CASSLVSRAGQETQYF.

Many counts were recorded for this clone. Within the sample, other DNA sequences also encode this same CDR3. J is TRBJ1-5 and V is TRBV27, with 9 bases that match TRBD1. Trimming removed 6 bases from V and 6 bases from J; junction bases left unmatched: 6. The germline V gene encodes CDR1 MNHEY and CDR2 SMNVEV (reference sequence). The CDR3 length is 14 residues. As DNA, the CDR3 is TGTGCCAGCAGGCCAGGACAGGGGCGTCAGCCCCAGCATTTT. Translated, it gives CASRPGQGRQPQHF.

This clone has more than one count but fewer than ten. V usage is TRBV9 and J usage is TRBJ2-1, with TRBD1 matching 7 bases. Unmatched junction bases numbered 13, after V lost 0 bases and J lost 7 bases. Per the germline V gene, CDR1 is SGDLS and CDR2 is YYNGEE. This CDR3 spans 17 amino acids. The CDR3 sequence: CASSVGPTGSRENEQFF. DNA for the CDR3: TGTGCCAGCAGCGTAGGGCCGACAGGGAGTAGGGAGAATGAGCAGTTCTTC.

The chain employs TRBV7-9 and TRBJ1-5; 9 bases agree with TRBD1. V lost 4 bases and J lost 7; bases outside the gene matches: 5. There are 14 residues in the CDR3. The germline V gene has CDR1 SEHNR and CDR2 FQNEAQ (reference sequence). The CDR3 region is CASSWGQGPQPQHF. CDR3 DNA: TGTGCCAGCAGCTGGGGACAGGGACCACAGCCCCAGCATTTT.

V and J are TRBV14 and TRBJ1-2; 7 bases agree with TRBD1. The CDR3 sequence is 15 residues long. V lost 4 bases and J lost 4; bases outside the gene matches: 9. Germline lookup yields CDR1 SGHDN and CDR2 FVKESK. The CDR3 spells CASSRSGTELYGYTF. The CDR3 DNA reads TGTGCCAGCAGCCGCTCAGGGACAGAACTCTATGGCTACACCTTC.

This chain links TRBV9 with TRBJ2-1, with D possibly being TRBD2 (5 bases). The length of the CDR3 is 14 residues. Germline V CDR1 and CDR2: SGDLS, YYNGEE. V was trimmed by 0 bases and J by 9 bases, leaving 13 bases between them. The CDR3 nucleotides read TGTGCCAGCAGCGTAGACCCTACTAGTGTTGAGCAGTTCTTC. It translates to CASSVDPTSVEQFF. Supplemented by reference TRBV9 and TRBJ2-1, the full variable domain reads DSGVTQTPKHLITATGQRVTLRCSPRSGDLSVYWYQQSLDQGLQFLIQYYNGEERAKGNILERFSAQQFPDLHSELNLSSLELGDSALYFCASSVDPTSVEQFFGPGTRLTVL.

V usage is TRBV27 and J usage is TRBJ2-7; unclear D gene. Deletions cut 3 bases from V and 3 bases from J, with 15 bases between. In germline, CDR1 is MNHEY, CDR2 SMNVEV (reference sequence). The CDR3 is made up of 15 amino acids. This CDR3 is CASSLSPPPGYEQYF. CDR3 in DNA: TGTGCCAGCAGTTTGTCACCTCCCCCAGGCTACGAGCAGTACTTC.

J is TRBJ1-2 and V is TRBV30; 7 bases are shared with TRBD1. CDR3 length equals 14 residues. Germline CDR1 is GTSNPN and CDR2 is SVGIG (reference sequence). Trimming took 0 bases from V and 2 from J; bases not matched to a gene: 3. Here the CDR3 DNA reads TGTGCCTGGAGTGTACGGGGACAGAACTATGGCTACACCTTC. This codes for CAWSVRGQNYGYTF.

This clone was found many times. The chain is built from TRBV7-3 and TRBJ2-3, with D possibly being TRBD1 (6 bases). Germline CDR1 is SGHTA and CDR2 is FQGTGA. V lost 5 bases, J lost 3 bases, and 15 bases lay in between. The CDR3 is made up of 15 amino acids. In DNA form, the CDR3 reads TGTGCCAGCAGCCAAGAGTACAGGGCTACAGATACGCAGTATTTT. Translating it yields CASSQEYRATDTQYF.

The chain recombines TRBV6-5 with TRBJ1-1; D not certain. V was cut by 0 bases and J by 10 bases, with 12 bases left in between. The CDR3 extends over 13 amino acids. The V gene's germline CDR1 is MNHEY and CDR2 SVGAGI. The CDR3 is CASSYSRDMRAFF. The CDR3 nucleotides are TGTGCCAGCAGTTACTCGAGAGACATGAGAGCTTTCTTT.

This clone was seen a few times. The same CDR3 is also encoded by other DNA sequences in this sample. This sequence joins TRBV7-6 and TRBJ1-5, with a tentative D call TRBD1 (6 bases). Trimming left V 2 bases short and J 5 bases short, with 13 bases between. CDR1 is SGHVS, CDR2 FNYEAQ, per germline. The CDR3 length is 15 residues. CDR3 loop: CASSLTGGRDQPQHF. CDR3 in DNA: TGTGCCAGCAGCTTAACGGGGGGCAGGGATCAGCCCCAGCATTTT.

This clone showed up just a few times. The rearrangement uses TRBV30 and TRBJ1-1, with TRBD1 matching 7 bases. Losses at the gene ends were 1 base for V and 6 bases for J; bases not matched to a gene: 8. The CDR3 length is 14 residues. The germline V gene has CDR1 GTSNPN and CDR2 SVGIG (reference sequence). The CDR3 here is CAWSAQGRPPEAFF. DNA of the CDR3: TGTGCCTGGAGTGCACAGGGGCGCCCCCCTGAAGCTTTCTTT.

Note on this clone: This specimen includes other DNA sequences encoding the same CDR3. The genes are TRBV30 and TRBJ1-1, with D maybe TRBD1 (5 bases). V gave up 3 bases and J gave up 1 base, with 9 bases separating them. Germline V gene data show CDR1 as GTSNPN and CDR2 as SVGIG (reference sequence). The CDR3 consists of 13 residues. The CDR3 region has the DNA TGTGCCTGGAGGAGGCAGGGGAACACTGAAGCTTTCTTT. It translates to CAWRRQGNTEAFF. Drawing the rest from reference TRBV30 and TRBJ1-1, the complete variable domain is SQTIHQWPATLVQPVGSPLSLECTVEGTSNPNLYWYRQAAGRGLQLLFYSVGIGQISSEVPQNLSASRPQDRQFILSSKKLLLSDSGFYLCAWRRQGNTEAFFGQGTRLTVV.

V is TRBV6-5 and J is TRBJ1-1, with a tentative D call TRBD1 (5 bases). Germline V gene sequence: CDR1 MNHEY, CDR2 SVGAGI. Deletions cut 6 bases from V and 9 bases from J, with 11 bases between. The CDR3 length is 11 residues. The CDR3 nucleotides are TGTGCCAGCAGAACTCAGGGAAAAGCTTTCTTT. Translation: CASRTQGKAFF.

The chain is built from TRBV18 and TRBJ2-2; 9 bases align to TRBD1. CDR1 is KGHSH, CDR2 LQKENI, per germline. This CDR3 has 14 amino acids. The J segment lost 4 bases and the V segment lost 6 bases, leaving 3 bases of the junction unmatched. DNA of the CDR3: TGTGCCAGCTCCCCGACAGGGGGCACCGGGGAGCTGTTTTTT. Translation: CASSPTGGTGELFF.

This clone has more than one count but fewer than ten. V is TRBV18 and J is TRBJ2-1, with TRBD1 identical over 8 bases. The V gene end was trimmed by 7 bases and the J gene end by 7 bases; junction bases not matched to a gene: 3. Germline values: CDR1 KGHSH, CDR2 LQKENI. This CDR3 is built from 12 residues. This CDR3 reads CASLTGGNEQFF. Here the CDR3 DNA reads TGTGCCAGCTTAACAGGGGGAAATGAGCAGTTCTTC.

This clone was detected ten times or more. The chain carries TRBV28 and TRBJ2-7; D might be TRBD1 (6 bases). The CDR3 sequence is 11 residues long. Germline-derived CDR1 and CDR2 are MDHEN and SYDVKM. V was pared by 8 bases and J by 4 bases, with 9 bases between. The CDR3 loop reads CASQGIYEQYF. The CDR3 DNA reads TGTGCCAGCCAGGGGATATACGAGCAGTACTTC.

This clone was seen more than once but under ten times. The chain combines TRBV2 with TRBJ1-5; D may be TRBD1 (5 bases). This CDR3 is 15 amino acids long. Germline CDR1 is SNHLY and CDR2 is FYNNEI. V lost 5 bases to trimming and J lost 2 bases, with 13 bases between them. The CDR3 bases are TGTGCCAGCAGTCAGGTCGGCAGGGGCAATCAGCCCCAGCATTTT. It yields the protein CASSQVGRGNQPQHF.

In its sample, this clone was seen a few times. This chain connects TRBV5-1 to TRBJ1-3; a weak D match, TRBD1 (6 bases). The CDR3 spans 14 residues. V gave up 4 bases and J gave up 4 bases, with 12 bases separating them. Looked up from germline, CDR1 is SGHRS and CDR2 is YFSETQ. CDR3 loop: CASSSGTIGNTIYF. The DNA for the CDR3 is TGCGCCAGCAGCAGCGGGACAATCGGAAACACCATATATTTT.

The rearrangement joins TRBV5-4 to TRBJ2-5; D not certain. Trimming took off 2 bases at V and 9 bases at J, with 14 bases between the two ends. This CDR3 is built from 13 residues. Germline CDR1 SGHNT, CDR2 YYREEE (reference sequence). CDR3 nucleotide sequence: TGTGCCAGCAGCTTCCGGCAGTTCGAGGCCCAGTACTTC. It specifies CASSFRQFEAQYF.

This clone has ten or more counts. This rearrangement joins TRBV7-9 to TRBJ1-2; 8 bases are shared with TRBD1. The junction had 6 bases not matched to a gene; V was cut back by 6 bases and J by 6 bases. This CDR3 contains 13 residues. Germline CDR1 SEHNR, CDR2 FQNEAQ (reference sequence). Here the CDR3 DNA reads TGTGCCAGCAGGGAGACAGGGGATCATGGCTACACCTTC. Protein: CASRETGDHGYTF.

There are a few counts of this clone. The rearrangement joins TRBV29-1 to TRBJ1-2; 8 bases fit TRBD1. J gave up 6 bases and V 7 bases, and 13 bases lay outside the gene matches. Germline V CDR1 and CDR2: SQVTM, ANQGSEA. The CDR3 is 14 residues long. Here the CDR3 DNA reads TGCAGCGCCAGCGCTGGGACAGGCTGGGATGGCTACACCTTC. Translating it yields CSASAGTGWDGYTF. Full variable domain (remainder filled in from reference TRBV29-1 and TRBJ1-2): SAVISQKPSRDICQRGTSLTIQCQVDSQVTMMFWYRQQPGQSLTLIATANQGSEATYESGFVIDKFPISRPNLTFSTLTVSNMSPEDSSIYLCSASAGTGWDGYTFGSGTRLTVV.

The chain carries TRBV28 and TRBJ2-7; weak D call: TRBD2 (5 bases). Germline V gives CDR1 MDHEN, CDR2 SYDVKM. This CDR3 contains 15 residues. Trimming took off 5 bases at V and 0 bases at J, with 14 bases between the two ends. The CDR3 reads CASSEYRGSSYEQYF. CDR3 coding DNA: TGTGCCAGCAGTGAGTACAGAGGGAGCTCCTACGAGCAGTACTTC.

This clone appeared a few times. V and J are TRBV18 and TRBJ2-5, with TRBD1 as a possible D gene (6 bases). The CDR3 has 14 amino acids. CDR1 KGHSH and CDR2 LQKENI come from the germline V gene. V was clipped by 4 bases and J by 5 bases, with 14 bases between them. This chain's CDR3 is CASSLQGGRETQYF. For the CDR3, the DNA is TGTGCCAGCTCACTACAGGGTGGAAGGGAGACCCAGTACTTC.